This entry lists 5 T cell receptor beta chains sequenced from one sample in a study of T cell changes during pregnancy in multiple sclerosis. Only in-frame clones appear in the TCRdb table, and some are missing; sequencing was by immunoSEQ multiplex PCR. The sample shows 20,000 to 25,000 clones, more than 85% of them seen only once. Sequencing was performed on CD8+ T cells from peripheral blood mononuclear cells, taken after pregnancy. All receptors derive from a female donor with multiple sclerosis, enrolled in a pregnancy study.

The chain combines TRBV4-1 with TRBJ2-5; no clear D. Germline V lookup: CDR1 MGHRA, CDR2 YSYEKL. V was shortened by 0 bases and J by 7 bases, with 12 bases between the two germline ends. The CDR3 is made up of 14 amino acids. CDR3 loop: CASSQEPPSGTQYF. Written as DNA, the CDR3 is TGCGCCAGCAGCCAAGAACCCCCATCCGGGACCCAGTACTTC.

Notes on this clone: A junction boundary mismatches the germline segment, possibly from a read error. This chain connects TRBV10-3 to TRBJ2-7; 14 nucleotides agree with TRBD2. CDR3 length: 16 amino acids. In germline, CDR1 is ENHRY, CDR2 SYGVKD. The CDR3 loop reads CAIRPAIGLAGGFEWF. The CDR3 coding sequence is TGTGCCATCAGACCAGCCATTGGACTAGCGGGAGGATTCGAATGGTTC.

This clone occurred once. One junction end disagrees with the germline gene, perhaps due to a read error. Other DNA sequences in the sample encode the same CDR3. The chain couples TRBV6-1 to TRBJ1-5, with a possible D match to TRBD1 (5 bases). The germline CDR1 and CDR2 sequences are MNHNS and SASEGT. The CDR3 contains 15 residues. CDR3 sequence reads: CATSFLDSSNQPQHF. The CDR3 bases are TGCGCCACCTCCTTTCTAGACAGTAGCAATCAGCCCCAGCATTTT.

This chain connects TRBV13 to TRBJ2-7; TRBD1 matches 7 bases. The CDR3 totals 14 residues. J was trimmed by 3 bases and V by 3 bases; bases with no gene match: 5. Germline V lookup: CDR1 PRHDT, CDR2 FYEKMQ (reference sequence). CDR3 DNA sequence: TGTGCCAGCAGCTTCGACAGGGTGGTCTACGAGCAGTACTTC. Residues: CASSFDRVVYEQYF.

CDR3 residues: CASSPVRATFTDTQYF. CDR3 DNA: TGTGCCAGCAGCCCCGTCCGCGCCACGTTCACAGATACGCAGTATTTT. The V gene is TRBV5-6, the J gene TRBJ2-3; D not resolved. Germline assignment: CDR1 SGHDT and CDR2 YYEEEE. The V gene lost 4 bases and the J gene lost 2 bases, with 17 bases spanning the gap. The CDR3 is 16 residues long.